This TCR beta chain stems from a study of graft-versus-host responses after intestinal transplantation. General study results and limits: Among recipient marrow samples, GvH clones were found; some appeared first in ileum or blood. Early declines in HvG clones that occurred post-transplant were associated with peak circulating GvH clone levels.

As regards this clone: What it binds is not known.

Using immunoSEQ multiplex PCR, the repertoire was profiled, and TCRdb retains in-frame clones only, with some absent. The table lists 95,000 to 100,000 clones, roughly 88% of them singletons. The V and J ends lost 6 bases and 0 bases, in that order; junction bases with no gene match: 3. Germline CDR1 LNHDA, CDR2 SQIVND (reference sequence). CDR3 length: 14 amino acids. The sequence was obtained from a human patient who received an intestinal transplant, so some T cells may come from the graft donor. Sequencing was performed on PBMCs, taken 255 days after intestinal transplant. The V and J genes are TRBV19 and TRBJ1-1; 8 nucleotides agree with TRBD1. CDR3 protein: CASSPDRVNTEAFF. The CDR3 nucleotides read TGTGCCAGTAGCCCGGACAGGGTGAACACTGAAGCTTTCTTT.